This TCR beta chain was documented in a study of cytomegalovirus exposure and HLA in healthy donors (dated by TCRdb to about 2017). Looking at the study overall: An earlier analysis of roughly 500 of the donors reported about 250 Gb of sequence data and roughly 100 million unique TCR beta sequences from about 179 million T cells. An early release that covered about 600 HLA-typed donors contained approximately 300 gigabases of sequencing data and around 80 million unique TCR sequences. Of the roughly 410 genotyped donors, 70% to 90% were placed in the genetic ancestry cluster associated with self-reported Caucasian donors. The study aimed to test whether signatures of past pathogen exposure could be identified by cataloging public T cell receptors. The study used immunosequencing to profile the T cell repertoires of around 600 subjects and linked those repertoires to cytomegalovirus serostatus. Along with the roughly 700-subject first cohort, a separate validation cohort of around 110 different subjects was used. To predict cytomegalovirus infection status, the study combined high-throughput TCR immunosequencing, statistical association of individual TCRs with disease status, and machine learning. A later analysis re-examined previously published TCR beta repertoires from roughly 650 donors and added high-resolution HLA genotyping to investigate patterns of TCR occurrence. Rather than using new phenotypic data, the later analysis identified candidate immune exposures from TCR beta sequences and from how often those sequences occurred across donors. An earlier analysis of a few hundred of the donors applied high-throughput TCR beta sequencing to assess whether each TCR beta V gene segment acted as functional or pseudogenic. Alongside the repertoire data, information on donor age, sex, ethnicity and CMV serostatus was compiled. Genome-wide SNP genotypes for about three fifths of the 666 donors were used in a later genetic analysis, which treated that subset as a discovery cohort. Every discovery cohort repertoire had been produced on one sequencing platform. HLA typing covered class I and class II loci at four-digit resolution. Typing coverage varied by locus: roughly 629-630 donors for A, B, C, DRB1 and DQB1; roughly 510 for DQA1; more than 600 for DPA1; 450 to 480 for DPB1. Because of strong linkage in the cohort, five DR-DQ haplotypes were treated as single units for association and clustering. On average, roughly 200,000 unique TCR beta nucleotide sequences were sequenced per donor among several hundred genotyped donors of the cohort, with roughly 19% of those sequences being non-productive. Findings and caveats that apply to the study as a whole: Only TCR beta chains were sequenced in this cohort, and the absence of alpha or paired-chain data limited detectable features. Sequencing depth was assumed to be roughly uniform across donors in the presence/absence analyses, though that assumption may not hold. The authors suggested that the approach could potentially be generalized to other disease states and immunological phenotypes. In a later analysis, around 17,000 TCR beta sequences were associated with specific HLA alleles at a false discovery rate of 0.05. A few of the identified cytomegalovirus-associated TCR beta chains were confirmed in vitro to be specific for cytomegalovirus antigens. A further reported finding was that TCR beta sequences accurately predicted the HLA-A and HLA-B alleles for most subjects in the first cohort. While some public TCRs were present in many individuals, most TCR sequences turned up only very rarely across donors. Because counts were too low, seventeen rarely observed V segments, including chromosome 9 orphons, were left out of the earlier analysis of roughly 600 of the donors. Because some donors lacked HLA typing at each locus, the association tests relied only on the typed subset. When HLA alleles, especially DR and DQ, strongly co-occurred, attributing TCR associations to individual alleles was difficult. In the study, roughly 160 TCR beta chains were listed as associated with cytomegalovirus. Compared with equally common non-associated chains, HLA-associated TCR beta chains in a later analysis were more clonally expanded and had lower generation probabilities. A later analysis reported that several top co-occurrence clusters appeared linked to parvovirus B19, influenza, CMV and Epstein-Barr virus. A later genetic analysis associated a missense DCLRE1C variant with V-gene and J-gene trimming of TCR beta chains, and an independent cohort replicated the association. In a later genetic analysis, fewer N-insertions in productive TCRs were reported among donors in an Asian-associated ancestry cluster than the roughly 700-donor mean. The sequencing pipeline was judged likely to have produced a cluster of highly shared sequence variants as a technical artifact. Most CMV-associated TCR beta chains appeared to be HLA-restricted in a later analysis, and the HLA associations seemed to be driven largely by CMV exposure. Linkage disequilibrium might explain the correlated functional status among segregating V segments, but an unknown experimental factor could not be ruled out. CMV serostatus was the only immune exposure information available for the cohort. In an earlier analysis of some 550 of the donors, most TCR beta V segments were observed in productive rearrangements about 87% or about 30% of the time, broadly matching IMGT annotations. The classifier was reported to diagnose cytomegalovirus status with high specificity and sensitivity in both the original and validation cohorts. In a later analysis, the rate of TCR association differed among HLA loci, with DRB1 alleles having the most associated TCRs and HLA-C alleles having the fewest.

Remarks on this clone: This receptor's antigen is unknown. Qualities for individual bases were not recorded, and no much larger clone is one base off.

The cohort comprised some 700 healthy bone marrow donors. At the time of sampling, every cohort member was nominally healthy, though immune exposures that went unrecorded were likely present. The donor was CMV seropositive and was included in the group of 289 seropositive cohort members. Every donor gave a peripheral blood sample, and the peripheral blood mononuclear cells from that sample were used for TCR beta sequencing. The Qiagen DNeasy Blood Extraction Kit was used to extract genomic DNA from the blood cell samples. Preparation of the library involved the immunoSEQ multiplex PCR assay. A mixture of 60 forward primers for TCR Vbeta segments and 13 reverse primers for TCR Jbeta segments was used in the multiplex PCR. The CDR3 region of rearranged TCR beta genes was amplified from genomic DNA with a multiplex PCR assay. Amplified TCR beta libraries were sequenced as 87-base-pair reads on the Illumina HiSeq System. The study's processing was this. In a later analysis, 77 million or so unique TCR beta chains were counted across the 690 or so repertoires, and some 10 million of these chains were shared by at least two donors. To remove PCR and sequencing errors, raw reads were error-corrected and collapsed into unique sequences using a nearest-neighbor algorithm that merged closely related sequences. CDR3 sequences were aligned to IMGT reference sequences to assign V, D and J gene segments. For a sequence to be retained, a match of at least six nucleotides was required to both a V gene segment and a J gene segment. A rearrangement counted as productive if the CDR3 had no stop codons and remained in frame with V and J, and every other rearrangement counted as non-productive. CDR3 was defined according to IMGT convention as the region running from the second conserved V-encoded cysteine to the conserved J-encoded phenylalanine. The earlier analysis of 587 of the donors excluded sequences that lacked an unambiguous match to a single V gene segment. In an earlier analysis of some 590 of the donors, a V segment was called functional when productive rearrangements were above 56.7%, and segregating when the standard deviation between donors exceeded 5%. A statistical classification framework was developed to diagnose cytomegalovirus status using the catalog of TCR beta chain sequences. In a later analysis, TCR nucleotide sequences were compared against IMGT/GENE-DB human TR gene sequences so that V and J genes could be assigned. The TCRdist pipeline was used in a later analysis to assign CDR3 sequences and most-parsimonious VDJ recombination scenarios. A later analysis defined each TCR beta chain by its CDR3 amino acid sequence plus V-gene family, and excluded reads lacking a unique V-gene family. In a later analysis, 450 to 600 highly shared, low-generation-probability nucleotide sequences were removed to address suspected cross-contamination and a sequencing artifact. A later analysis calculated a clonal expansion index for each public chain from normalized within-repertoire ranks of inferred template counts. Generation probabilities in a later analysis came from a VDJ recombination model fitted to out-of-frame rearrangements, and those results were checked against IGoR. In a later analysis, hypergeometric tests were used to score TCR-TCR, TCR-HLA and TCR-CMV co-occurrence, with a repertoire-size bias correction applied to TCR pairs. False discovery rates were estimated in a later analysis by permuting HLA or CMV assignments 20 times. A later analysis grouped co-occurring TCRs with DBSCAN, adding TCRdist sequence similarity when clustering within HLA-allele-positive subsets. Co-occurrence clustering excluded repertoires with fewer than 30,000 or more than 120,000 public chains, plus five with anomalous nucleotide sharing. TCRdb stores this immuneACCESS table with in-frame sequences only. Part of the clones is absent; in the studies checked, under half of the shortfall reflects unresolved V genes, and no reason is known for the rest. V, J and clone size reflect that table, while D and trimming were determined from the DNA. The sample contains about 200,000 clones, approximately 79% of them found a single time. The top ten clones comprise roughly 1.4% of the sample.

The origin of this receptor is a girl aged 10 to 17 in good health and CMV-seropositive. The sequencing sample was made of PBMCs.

The CDR3 corresponds to CASLEQGGTEAFF. The DNA sequence is as follows: TGTGCCAGCCTCGAGCAGGGGGGCACTGAAGCTTTCTTT. The V and J segments used are TRBV7-9 and TRBJ1-1, with 7 central nucleotides matching TRBD1. V and J are trimmed by 8 bases and 4 bases, and the gene matches miss 7 bases of the junction. For CDR1 and CDR2, the germline V gene (reference sequence) lists SEHNR and FQNEAQ. The CDR3 runs 13 residues from the cysteine to the phenylalanine. Kept here is only the CDR3 DNA, which spans 39 bases and is read in frame from base 1.